This T cell receptor beta chain was sequenced for a study of blood T cell repertoires in COVID-19. Study-wide context: Whether acute or convalescent, the COVID-19 samples came from the United States, Italy and Spain. PBMCs, B-cell-depleted T cells, or T cells were the source of the cDNA or gDNA that made up the material.

CDR1 and CDR2 (germline): SNHLY, FYNNEI. Trimming cost V 6 bases and J 8 bases, with 13 bases left between them. This CDR3 spans 13 amino acids. In the study's own analysis: Amplified reference gene primers provided the basis for estimating nucleated cell counts. Sequencing used immunoSEQ multiplex PCR; TCRdb keeps in-frame clones, though not all of them. D and trimming come from the DNA, and the V and J calls and clone size come from that table. The sample includes more than 95,000 clones, approximately 72% of them seen just once. The rearrangement joins TRBV2 to TRBJ1-4; D uncertain. The clonotype originates from an older woman with acute or convalescent COVID-19. Sequenced input: peripheral blood. CDR3 sequence (DNA): TGTGCCAGCAGGGCCACGCTGGGCGAAAAACTGTTTTTT. As protein: CASRATLGEKLFF.